The 14 T cell receptor beta chains reported below all come from one sample, sequenced in a study of blood T cell repertoires in COVID-19. Clones were sequenced by immunoSEQ multiplex PCR, and TCRdb holds only the in-frame ones, with some missing. The sample lists about 31,000 clones; 91% were seen once. Sequencing used peripheral blood. The receptors were gathered from a human donor in a cohort sampled during active COVID-19.

This chain links TRBV14 with TRBJ1-3, with D perhaps matching TRBD1 (5 bases). Trimming stripped 4 bases from V and 2 bases from J, with 15 bases between. Per germline, CDR1 SGHDN and CDR2 FVKESK. This CDR3 spans 16 amino acids. DNA of the CDR3: TGTGCCAGCAGCCGAACTGACTTAGGGGCTGGAAACACCATATATTTT. Residues: CASSRTDLGAGNTIYF.

The chain uses TRBV11-2 and TRBJ2-5; maybe TRBD1 (6 bases). V was pared by 10 bases and J by 4 bases, with 22 bases between. Germline assignment: CDR1 SGHAT and CDR2 FQNNGV. CDR3 size: 15 residues. The DNA for the CDR3 is TGTGCCACCACGGGTCGGACACCCAGGGGAGAGACCCAGTACTTC. It codes for CATTGRTPRGETQYF.

Worth noting for this clone: The junction departs from the called germline gene at one end, perhaps through a read error. V and J are TRBV12-3 or TRBV12-4 and TRBJ1-1; 9 positions agree with TRBD1. The CDR3 covers 13 residues. CDR3 nucleotide sequence: TGTGCCAGCAGTTCATTAGGACAGGGGCCCAAAATCTTT. Protein product: CASSSLGQGPKIF.

This chain links TRBV5-1 with TRBJ2-2, with TRBD1 matching 9 bases. This CDR3 is 15 amino acids long. V gave up 6 bases and J gave up 7 bases; unmatched junction bases: 10. Germline V gives CDR1 SGHRS, CDR2 YFSETQ. The CDR3 nucleotides read TGCGCCAGCACCGAGCTCGGGGGACAGGGCGGGGAGCTGTTTTTT. This translates into CASTELGGQGGELFF.

V gene TRBV27 combines with J gene TRBJ1-1; no clear D. The CDR3 sequence is 15 residues long. With 6 bases removed from V and 0 bases from J, the gap between germline ends came to 14 bases. Germline-derived CDR1 and CDR2 are MNHEY and SMNVEV (reference sequence). This CDR3 reads CASRRAETMNTEAFF. The CDR3 DNA is TGTGCCAGCAGGAGGGCGGAAACCATGAACACTGAAGCTTTCTTT.

This clone showed up just a few times. This chain links TRBV5-4 with TRBJ1-2, with 8 bases aligning to TRBD1. The CDR3 runs to 16 residues. Germline V gene data show CDR1 as SGHNT and CDR2 as YYREEE (reference sequence). Trimming at V came to 4 bases and at J to 7 bases, leaving 15 bases not matched to a gene. The DNA of the CDR3 is TGTGCCAGCAGCCTCCCGACAGGGGATTTGGGTGGTGGCTACACCTTC. Encoded protein: CASSLPTGDLGGGYTF. The variable domain in full, completed from reference TRBV5-4 and TRBJ1-2, reads ETGVTQSPTHLIKTRGQQVTLRCSSQSGHNTVSWYQQALGQGPQFIFQYYREEENGRGNFPPRFSGLQFPNYSSELNVNALELDDSALYLCASSLPTGDLGGGYTFGSGTRLTVV.

The rearrangement uses TRBV7-9 and TRBJ2-7; maybe TRBD1 (5 bases). V was trimmed by 5 bases and J by 0 bases, leaving 14 bases between them. From germline, CDR1 is SEHNR and CDR2 FQNEAQ (reference sequence). This CDR3 is 15 amino acids long. The CDR3 spells CASSEWGFSSYEQYV. In DNA form, the CDR3 reads TGTGCCAGCAGCGAATGGGGCTTTAGCTCCTACGAGCAGTACGTC.

The count of this clone is one. This rearrangement joins TRBV7-2 to TRBJ2-7, with a weak D call TRBD2 (5 bases). This CDR3 is built from 14 residues. Deletions cut 5 bases from V and 5 bases from J, with 16 bases between. CDR1 and CDR2 (germline): SGHTA, FQGNSA. As DNA, the CDR3 is TGTGCCAGCAGCCCGAGCGGAGTTTCCGACGAGCAGTACGTC. Amino acids: CASSPSGVSDEQYV.

The chain couples TRBV7-2 to TRBJ1-1; no firm D call. From germline, CDR1 is SGHTA and CDR2 FQGNSA. V lost 3 bases, J lost 1 base, and 6 bases lay in between. This CDR3 comprises 13 residues. CDR3 nucleotides: TGTGCCAGCAGCTTCGAGGGGAACACTGAAGCTTTCTTT. Residues: CASSFEGNTEAFF. The full variable domain, in which reference TRBV7-2 and TRBJ1-1 provide the parts outside the CDR3, is GAGVSQSPSNKVTEKGKDVELRCDPISGHTALYWYRQSLGQGLEFLIYFQGNSAPDKSGLPSDRFSAERTGGSVSTLTIQRTQQEDSAVYLCASSFEGNTEAFFGQGTRLTVV.

The chain recombines TRBV7-9 with TRBJ1-4; D unclear. Germline CDR1 reads SEHNR; CDR2 reads FQNEAQ (reference sequence). The CDR3 is 16 residues long. V lost 7 bases and J 0 bases, leaving 15 bases between the germline ends. In DNA form, the CDR3 reads TGTGCCAGCACCCTTTCTCGGGGTGCAACTAATGAAAAACTGTTTTTT. It yields the protein CASTLSRGATNEKLFF.

This chain links TRBV7-9 with TRBJ1-2, with a possible D match to TRBD1 (6 bases). V gave up 3 bases and J gave up 8 bases, with 13 bases separating them. There are 13 residues in the CDR3. Germline V gives CDR1 SEHNR, CDR2 FQNEAQ (reference sequence). The CDR3 is CASSLDRREGYTF. The CDR3 coding sequence is TGTGCCAGCAGCTTGGACAGAAGGGAAGGCTACACCTTC.

This chain uses TRBV19 with TRBJ1-1; 9 bases fit TRBD1. J gave up 7 bases and V 2 bases, and 8 bases lay outside the gene matches. CDR3 length equals 15 residues. Germline V CDR1 and CDR2: LNHDA, SQIVND (reference sequence). CDR3 nucleotide sequence: TGTGCCAGTAGTATACAGGGACAGGGACCAATTGAAGCTTTCTTT. The encoded protein is CASSIQGQGPIEAFF.

The chain links TRBV21-1 to TRBJ2-7; TRBD2, the D gene given by the table, was not confirmed from the DNA. TRBV21-1 is noted as a pseudogene. This CDR3 spans 16 amino acids. The CDR3 sequence: CASSGWGLAGIYEQYV. Written as DNA, the CDR3 is TGTGCCAGCAGCGGATGGGGACTAGCGGGTATCTACGAGCAGTACGTC.

The rearrangement joins TRBV11-3 to TRBJ1-2; TRBD1 is a possible D gene (6 bases). V lost 1 base to trimming and J lost 2 bases, with 20 bases between them. Germline V lookup: CDR1 SGHNT, CDR2 YENEEA. The CDR3 runs 18 residues. CDR3 protein: CASSLGFTRQAPNYGYTF. CDR3 nucleotides: TGTGCCAGCAGCTTAGGGTTTACAAGACAGGCTCCAAACTATGGCTACACCTTC.